Shown below are 7 T cell receptor beta chains from a single sample sequenced in a study of T-cell reconstitution after alpha-beta-depleted transplantation in children. For TCRbeta, the library was prepared with unique molecular identifiers. TCRdb passed the PCR reads through MiXCR, listing each CDR3 protein once. The table includes 250,000 to 400,000 distinct CDR3 sequences, approximately 23% detected once. The sample here was PBMCs, mostly from graft donor cells, taken 180 days after TCRalphabeta/CD19-depleted stem cell transplant. These receptors originate from a male patient between 5 and 17 years old who had a stem cell transplant for acute lymphoblastic leukemia, so the T cells may come from the graft donor.

This clonotype was seen a few times. This chain joins TRBV7-9 and TRBJ1-1; D remains unclear. Germline V gene sequence: CDR1 SEHNR, CDR2 FQNEAQ (reference sequence). V was clipped by 5 bases and J by 3 bases, with 7 bases between them. The CDR3 has 12 residues. CDR3: CASSPTYTEAFF. As DNA, the CDR3 is TGTGCCAGCAGCCCCACGTACACTGAAGCTTTCTTT.

This chain joins TRBV5-1 and TRBJ1-4; D gene unclear. The CDR3 sequence is 14 residues long. The ends were cut back, 6 bases at V and 1 base at J, with 10 bases in the middle. The germline V gene has CDR1 SGHRS and CDR2 YFSETQ. CDR3 sequence (DNA): TGCGCCAGCACACCCTTGGAAACTAATGAAAAACTGTTTTTT. Residues: CASTPLETNEKLFF.

The chain has TRBV27 and TRBJ2-7; D possibly uses TRBD1 or TRBD2 (5 bases each). The germline V and J ends were trimmed by 10 bases and 7 bases, with 20 bases remaining between them. Germline CDR1 MNHEY, CDR2 SMNVEV (reference sequence). The CDR3 has 13 residues. The CDR3 protein is CATSPGTLGEQYF. The CDR3 DNA sequence: TGTGCCACTTCACCCGGGACCCTGGGAGAGCAGTACTTC.

Details on this clonotype: The conserved final phenylalanine or tryptophan is absent from the CDR3, which likely points to a read error. The chain is built from TRBV5-1 and TRBJ2-3; TRBD2 aligns across 9 bases. The CDR3 sequence is 15 residues long. V lost 2 bases to trimming and J lost 3 bases; unmatched junction nucleotides: 4. Germline lookup yields CDR1 SGHRS and CDR2 YFSETQ. The CDR3 region is CASSFVREGTDTQYY. Here the CDR3 DNA reads TGCGCCAGCAGCTTTGTGCGGGAGGGTACAGATACGCAGTATTAT.

This chain uses TRBV3-1 with TRBJ2-5; 10 bases match TRBD1. Unmatched junction bases numbered 5, after V lost 2 bases and J lost 2 bases. The germline V gene encodes CDR1 LGHDT and CDR2 YNNKEL (reference sequence). This CDR3 contains 16 residues. The CDR3 DNA is TGTGCCAGCAGCCAACGCGGGACAGGGGCGCAAGAGACCCAGTACTTC. It specifies CASSQRGTGAQETQYF.

The chain links TRBV5-5 to TRBJ1-5; possibly TRBD1 for D (5 bases). Germline V lookup: CDR1 SGHKS, CDR2 YYEKEE (reference sequence). This CDR3 is 16 amino acids long. V dropped 4 bases and J dropped 0 bases, with 14 bases sitting between them. The CDR3 reads CASSRGDGNSNQPQHF. Here the CDR3 DNA reads TGTGCCAGCAGCCGAGGGGACGGTAATAGCAATCAGCCCCAGCATTTT.

This clonotype has only a few counts. This rearrangement joins TRBV5-1 to TRBJ2-1; 15 positions agree with TRBD2. The CDR3 is 20 amino acids. Trimming took 0 bases from V and 3 from J; bases not matched to a gene: 10. CDR1 and CDR2 from the germline V gene are SGHRS and YFSETQ. In DNA form, the CDR3 reads TGCGCCAGCAGCTTGGACGGACTAGCGGGAGGGCCCCTACGCTACAATGAGCAGTTCTTC. Translating it yields CASSLDGLAGGPLRYNEQFF.